The 31 T cell receptor beta chains below all came from one sample that was sequenced in a study of shared clonotypes between healthy human individuals (dated by TCRdb to about 2020). The method was the immunoSEQ multiplex PCR assay. TCRdb mirrors the immuneACCESS table, restricted to in-frame sequences. Some clones are absent from its copies; in checked studies, under half trace to an unresolved V gene, and the reason for the others is unknown. This sample lists 2 million to 2.5 million clones; 85% to 95% were detected once. The ten largest clonotypes hold 0.37% of the sample. The source material was naive CD4+ T cells from PBMCs. The label giving this sample's cell subset or site can be read as: CD45RA+ positively selected. The receptors shown here come from a man between 18 and 35 years old in good health. Some clones in this sample may be carry-over from other donors' samples.

This chain links TRBV4-1 with TRBJ2-3; D gene ambiguous. Germline-derived CDR1 and CDR2 are MGHRA and YSYEKL. The V end lost 1 base, the J end lost 4 bases, and 12 bases lay between the germline ends. The CDR3 totals 15 residues. This CDR3 is CASSQGRAYPDTQYF. CDR3 DNA sequence: TGCGCCAGCAGCCAAGGACGGGCTTATCCAGATACGCAGTATTTT.

The chain has TRBV4-1 and TRBJ2-7; weak D call: TRBD2 (6 bases). Trimming left V 3 bases short and J 2 bases short, with 11 bases between. Germline lookup yields CDR1 MGHRA and CDR2 YSYEKL. The CDR3 totals 14 residues. The CDR3 sequence: CASSQAGPTYEQYF. Here the CDR3 DNA reads TGCGCCAGCAGCCAGGCGGGACCGACCTACGAGCAGTACTTC.

The table lists this clone with a count of one. The chain carries TRBV5-1 and TRBJ2-2; 8 positions agree with TRBD1. From germline, CDR1 is SGHRS and CDR2 YFSETQ. Unmatched junction bases numbered 8, after V lost 3 bases and J lost 4 bases. The CDR3 runs to 16 residues. The CDR3 DNA reads as TGCGCCAGCAGCTGGGGACAGGAAAGGGGCACCGGGGAGCTGTTTTTT. This encodes CASSWGQERGTGELFF.

In this sample, this clone turned up once. The chain joins TRBV7-3 to TRBJ1-4, with 9 bases aligning to TRBD1. V lost 5 bases to trimming and J lost 7 bases; unmatched junction nucleotides: 8. The CDR3 length is 15 residues. Germline loops: CDR1 SGHTA, CDR2 FQGTGA. The CDR3 sequence is CASSASGTGREKLFF. CDR3 in DNA: TGTGCCAGCAGCGCGTCCGGGACAGGGCGTGAAAAACTGTTTTTT.

V is TRBV7-2 and J is TRBJ1-5; D is unclear. V dropped 2 bases and J dropped 3 bases, with 14 bases sitting between them. CDR3 length: 16 amino acids. Germline V gives CDR1 SGHTA, CDR2 FQGNSA. The CDR3 is CASSLFQHNNNQPQHF. CDR3 DNA sequence: TGTGCCAGCAGCTTATTCCAACATAACAACAATCAGCCCCAGCATTTT. The whole variable domain, filled in from reference TRBV7-2 and TRBJ1-5, reads GAGVSQSPSNKVTEKGKDVELRCDPISGHTALYWYRQSLGQGLEFLIYFQGNSAPDKSGLPSDRFSAERTGGSVSTLTIQRTQQEDSAVYLCASSLFQHNNNQPQHFGDGTRLSIL.

J is TRBJ2-2 and V is TRBV18, with D maybe TRBD2 (6 bases). This CDR3 has 16 amino acids. Trimming removed 3 bases from V and 0 bases from J, with 11 bases in between. CDR1 is KGHSH, CDR2 LQKENI, per germline. The CDR3 spells CASSPLAPANTGELFF. CDR3 DNA: TGTGCCAGCTCACCCCTAGCGCCCGCGAACACCGGGGAGCTGTTTTTT.

This chain uses TRBV5-4 with TRBJ2-7; D gene ambiguous. V was trimmed by 3 bases and J by 0 bases, leaving 13 bases between them. Looked up from germline, CDR1 is SGHNT and CDR2 is YYREEE (reference sequence). The CDR3 sequence is 15 residues long. This CDR3 reads CASSYAGTNSYEQYF. The CDR3 nucleotides read TGTGCCAGCAGCTACGCCGGAACTAACTCCTACGAGCAGTACTTC.

The V call is TRBV5-8, the J call TRBJ1-3; D perhaps matches TRBD1 (6 bases). The CDR3 length is 14 residues. The V end was cut by 4 bases, the J end by 2 bases, with 10 bases between. CDR1 and CDR2 from the germline V gene are SGHTS and YDEGEE. Written as DNA, the CDR3 is TGTGCCAGCAGCATGGGGGGGCCTGGAAACACCATATATTTT. Translating it yields CASSMGGPGNTIYF.

The rearrangement links TRBV11-2 to TRBJ2-5, with 8 positions matching TRBD2. The CDR3 covers 11 residues. Germline CDR1 is SGHAT and CDR2 is FQNNGV. The V and J ends lost 5 bases and 10 bases, in that order; junction bases with no gene match: 3. Here the CDR3 reads CASSPGTSQYF. CDR3 nucleotides: TGTGCCAGCAGCCCCGGGACTAGCCAGTACTTC.

A remark on this clone: Other DNA sequences in the same sample also yield this CDR3. J is TRBJ2-6 and V is TRBV5-1; D not certain. CDR3 size: 16 residues. The germline V gene encodes CDR1 SGHRS and CDR2 YFSETQ. Trimming cost V 0 bases and J 0 bases, with 7 bases left between them. The CDR3 region has the DNA TGCGCCAGCAGCTTGGACGGGCGCTCTGGGGCCAACGTCCTGACTTTC. It encodes CASSLDGRSGANVLTF.

The chain is built from TRBV10-3 and TRBJ1-5; D is perhaps TRBD1 (5 bases). Germline V gene data show CDR1 as ENHRY and CDR2 as SYGVKD. The CDR3 has 12 residues. V was clipped by 4 bases and J by 5 bases, with 6 bases between them. CDR3 sequence (DNA): TGTGCCATCAGTGTCAGGGATCAGCCCCAGCATTTT. This sequence encodes CAISVRDQPQHF.

With respect to this clone: Other DNA sequences from this sample encode an identical CDR3 as well. The rearrangement uses TRBV5-1 and TRBJ2-1, with D hard to call. The CDR3 loop spans 15 amino acids. Germline values: CDR1 SGHRS, CDR2 YFSETQ. V gave up 0 bases and J gave up 3 bases, with 10 bases separating them. The CDR3 DNA is TGCGCCAGCAGCTTGGGTGGAAGAGACTACAATGAGCAGTTCTTC. It is translated as CASSLGGRDYNEQFF.

This chain connects TRBV7-9 to TRBJ2-2, with a possible D match to TRBD1 (6 bases). V lost 3 bases and J 0 bases, leaving 11 bases between the germline ends. The CDR3 runs 16 residues. Germline-derived CDR1 and CDR2 are SEHNR and FQNEAQ (reference sequence). CDR3 sequence (DNA): TGTGCCAGCAGCTTTTGGACAGCCTCGAACACCGGGGAGCTGTTTTTT. Protein product: CASSFWTASNTGELFF.

The chain couples TRBV6-1 to TRBJ1-5; no firm D call. This CDR3 comprises 20 residues. Trimming left V 1 base short and J 2 bases short, with 24 bases between. Per the germline V gene, CDR1 is MNHNS and CDR2 is SASEGT. The chain's CDR3 is CASSEVREAERYWGNQPQHF. The CDR3 coding sequence is TGTGCCAGCAGTGAAGTGAGGGAGGCGGAGAGATACTGGGGCAATCAGCCCCAGCATTTT.

This sequence joins TRBV27 and TRBJ1-1; D may be TRBD1 (5 bases). V lost 8 bases and J 1 base, leaving 11 bases between the germline ends. The V gene's germline CDR1 is MNHEY and CDR2 SMNVEV (reference sequence). The CDR3 length is 13 residues. The CDR3 spells CASVGAGNTEAFF. Written as DNA, the CDR3 is TGTGCCAGCGTAGGGGCAGGGAACACTGAAGCTTTCTTT.

The rearrangement joins TRBV30 to TRBJ2-2; 7 nucleotides line up with TRBD1. V was pared by 4 bases and J by 5 bases, with 7 bases of the junction left unmatched. In germline, CDR1 is GTSNPN, CDR2 SVGIG (reference sequence). The CDR3 consists of 14 residues. CDR3 DNA: TGTGCCTGGAAGGGGGCTAGCCCTACCGGGGAGCTGTTTTTT. It specifies CAWKGASPTGELFF.

The chain couples TRBV6-5 to TRBJ2-7, with D perhaps matching TRBD2 (6 bases). CDR3 length: 15 residues. In germline, CDR1 is MNHEY, CDR2 SVGAGI. V was pared by 3 bases and J by 5 bases, with 17 bases between. The CDR3 is CASSYSGLPGDEQYF. The CDR3 DNA is TGTGCCAGCAGTTATTCGGGACTCCCTGGGGACGAGCAGTACTTC.

The rearrangement uses TRBV7-3 and TRBJ1-2; D call uncertain. The CDR3 is made up of 13 amino acids. Germline V gene lookup returns CDR1 SGHTA and CDR2 FQGTGA. V dropped 3 bases and J dropped 8 bases, with 13 bases sitting between them. The DNA of the CDR3 is TGTGCCAGCAGCTTCGTTAGTGCCGGAGGCTACACCTTC. Protein product: CASSFVSAGGYTF.

The chain couples TRBV5-1 to TRBJ2-7; D gene ambiguous. This CDR3 is built from 14 residues. V lost 6 bases and J lost 0, with 13 bases in between. Germline V gene lookup returns CDR1 SGHRS and CDR2 YFSETQ. CDR3 region: CASIRLDSSYEQYF. DNA of the CDR3: TGCGCCAGCATTCGGTTGGATAGCTCCTACGAGCAGTACTTC.

The J gene is TRBJ2-2, the V gene TRBV28; D ambiguous. This CDR3 is built from 13 residues. Trimming stripped 5 bases from V and 6 bases from J, with 10 bases between. Germline CDR1 MDHEN, CDR2 SYDVKM. CDR3 amino acids: CASSPQWPGELFF. CDR3 bases: TGTGCCAGCAGTCCTCAGTGGCCCGGGGAGCTGTTTTTT. The entire variable domain, with the rest obtained from reference TRBV28 and TRBJ2-2, is as follows: DVKVTQSSRYLVKRTGEKVFLECVQDMDHENMFWYRQDPGLGLRLIYFSYDVKMKEKGDIPEGYSVSREKKERFSLILESASTNQTSMYLCASSPQWPGELFFGEGSRLTVL.

The chain carries TRBV5-1 and TRBJ2-1; 10 bases line up with TRBD2. The CDR3 has 15 residues. Unmatched junction bases numbered 6, after V lost 0 bases and J lost 9 bases. CDR1 is SGHRS and CDR2 is YFSETQ in the germline V gene. DNA of the CDR3: TGCGCCAGCAGCTTGGAAGCTAGCGGGAGCAGTGAGCAGTTCTTC. Protein sequence: CASSLEASGSSEQFF.

The rearrangement uses TRBV29-1 and TRBJ2-3; no reliable D call. The CDR3 is 13 residues long. Germline V CDR1 and CDR2: SQVTM, ANQGSEA. Trimming took 3 bases from V and 2 from J, leaving 9 bases between them. CDR3 in DNA: TGCAGCGTTGACGGGCGAAACACAGATACGCAGTATTTT. Translated: CSVDGRNTDTQYF.

The chain has TRBV27 and TRBJ2-7; perhaps TRBD1 as D (6 bases). The length of the CDR3 is 13 residues. With 6 bases removed from V and 2 bases from J, the gap between germline ends came to 11 bases. Germline values: CDR1 MNHEY, CDR2 SMNVEV (reference sequence). CDR3: CASRYQGTYEQYF. The CDR3 DNA reads as TGTGCCAGCAGGTATCAGGGGACCTACGAGCAGTACTTC.

This chain links TRBV19 with TRBJ2-5; TRBD2 aligns across 12 bases. The germline gives CDR1 LNHDA, CDR2 SQIVND (reference sequence). J gave up 4 bases and V 6 bases, and 6 bases lay outside the gene matches. CDR3 length: 15 amino acids. Here the CDR3 reads CASSRTSGIIETQYF. The DNA for the CDR3 is TGTGCCAGTAGCAGGACTAGCGGGATTATAGAGACCCAGTACTTC.

This chain links TRBV28 with TRBJ2-7; 9 bases are shared with TRBD1. CDR3 size: 19 residues. The trim removed 3 bases at V and 2 bases at J, leaving 17 bases unmatched. Germline CDR1 reads MDHEN; CDR2 reads SYDVKM. In nucleotides, the CDR3 is TGTGCCAGCAGTTTTCGAGTAATTACAGGGGGCCCTGGCCCCTACGAGCAGTACTTC. It translates to CASSFRVITGGPGPYEQYF.

The chain is built from TRBV27 and TRBJ2-7; D is perhaps TRBD1 or TRBD2 (6 bases each). Trimming took off 5 bases at V and 5 bases at J, with 19 bases between the two ends. Germline CDR1 and CDR2: MNHEY and SMNVEV (reference sequence). This CDR3 is 15 amino acids long. The CDR3 region has the DNA TGTGCCAGCAGTGAAGTATGGGGGGCATCTGACGAGCAGTACTTC. This codes for CASSEVWGASDEQYF.

This chain uses TRBV27 with TRBJ2-7; 7 bases agree with TRBD2. There are 16 residues in the CDR3. V lost 7 bases to trimming and J lost 0 bases; unmatched junction nucleotides: 12. Germline V gene data show CDR1 as MNHEY and CDR2 as SMNVEV (reference sequence). CDR3 region: CASNPLLAESSYEQYF. The CDR3 DNA reads TGTGCCAGCAATCCCCTCCTAGCGGAAAGCTCCTACGAGCAGTACTTC.

The V and J genes are TRBV18 and TRBJ1-2; D possibly corresponds to TRBD1 (6 bases). V was shortened by 3 bases and J by 1 base, with 15 bases between the two germline ends. Germline values: CDR1 KGHSH, CDR2 LQKENI. The CDR3 extends over 16 amino acids. CDR3 in amino acids: CASSPAGAPYNYGYTF. In DNA, the CDR3 is TGTGCCAGCTCACCCGCGGGGGCGCCGTATAACTATGGCTACACCTTC.

The J gene is TRBJ1-2, the V gene TRBV7-3; D is uncertain. CDR1 and CDR2 from the germline V gene are SGHTA and FQGTGA. The ends were cut back, 5 bases at V and 4 bases at J, with 11 bases in the middle. The CDR3 sequence is 13 residues long. The CDR3 region is CASSEDGAYGYTF. Written as DNA, the CDR3 is TGTGCCAGCAGCGAGGACGGAGCCTATGGCTACACCTTC.

This rearrangement joins TRBV27 to TRBJ1-2, with TRBD1 as a possible D gene (5 bases). Germline V gives CDR1 MNHEY, CDR2 SMNVEV (reference sequence). CDR3 length: 17 amino acids. Trimming stripped 6 bases from V and 0 bases from J, with 20 bases between. The CDR3 protein is CASSHTKIDRANYGYTF. CDR3 DNA sequence: TGTGCCAGCAGCCACACTAAAATAGACAGAGCTAACTATGGCTACACCTTC.

This clone occurred once. The chain is built from TRBV25-1 and TRBJ2-7; 12 bases fit TRBD1. The DNA end is a closer match to TRBJ2-5, so the J assignment may be wrong. CDR1 is MGHDK, CDR2 SYGVNS, per germline. The CDR3 runs to 17 residues. The CDR3 spells CASSESKGTGGGETQYF. CDR3 in DNA: TGTGCCAGCAGTGAATCAAAGGGGACAGGGGGCGGGGAGACCCAGTACTTC.